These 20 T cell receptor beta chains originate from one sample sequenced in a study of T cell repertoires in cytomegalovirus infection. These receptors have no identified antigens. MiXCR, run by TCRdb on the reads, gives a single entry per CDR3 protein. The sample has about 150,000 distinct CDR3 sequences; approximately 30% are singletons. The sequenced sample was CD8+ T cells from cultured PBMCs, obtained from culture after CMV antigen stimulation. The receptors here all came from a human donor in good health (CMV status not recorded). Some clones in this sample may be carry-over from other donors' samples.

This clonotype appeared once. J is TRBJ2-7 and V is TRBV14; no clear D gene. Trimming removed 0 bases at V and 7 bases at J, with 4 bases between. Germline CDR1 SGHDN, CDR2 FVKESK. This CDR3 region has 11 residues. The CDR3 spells CASSQEFEQYF. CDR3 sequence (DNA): TGTGCCAGCAGCCAAGAGTTTGAGCAGTACTTC. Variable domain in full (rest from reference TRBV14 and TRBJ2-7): EAGVTQFPSHSVIEKGQTVTLRCDPISGHDNLYWYRRVMGKEIKFLLHFVKESKQDESGMPNNRFLAERTGGTYSTLKVQPAELEDSGVYFCASSQEFEQYFGPGTRLTVT.

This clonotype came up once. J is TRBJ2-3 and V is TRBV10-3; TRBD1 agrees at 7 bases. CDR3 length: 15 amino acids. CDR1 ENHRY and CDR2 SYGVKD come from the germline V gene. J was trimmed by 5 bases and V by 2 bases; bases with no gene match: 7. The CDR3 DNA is TGTGCCATCAGTGAGATAGGGACAGCCCAAGATACGCAGTATTTT. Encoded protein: CAISEIGTAQDTQYF.

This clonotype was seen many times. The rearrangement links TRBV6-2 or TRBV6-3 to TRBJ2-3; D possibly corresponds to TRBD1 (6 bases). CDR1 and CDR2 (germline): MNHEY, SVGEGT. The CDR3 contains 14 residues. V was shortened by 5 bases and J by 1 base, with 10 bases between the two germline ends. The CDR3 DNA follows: TGTGCCAGCAGTGACGACAGGCGCACAGATACGCAGTATTTT. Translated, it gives CASSDDRRTDTQYF.

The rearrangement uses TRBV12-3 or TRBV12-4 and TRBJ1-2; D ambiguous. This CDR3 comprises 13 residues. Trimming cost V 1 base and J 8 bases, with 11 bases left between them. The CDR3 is CASSLGIGSGYTF. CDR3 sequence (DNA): TGTGCCAGCAGTTTAGGAATAGGGTCCGGCTACACCTTC.

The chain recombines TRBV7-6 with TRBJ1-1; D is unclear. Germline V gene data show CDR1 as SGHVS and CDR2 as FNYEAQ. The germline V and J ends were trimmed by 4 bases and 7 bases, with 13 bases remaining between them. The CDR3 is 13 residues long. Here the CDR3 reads CASSSARRIEAFF. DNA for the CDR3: TGTGCCAGCAGCTCCGCAAGACGGATTGAAGCTTTCTTT.

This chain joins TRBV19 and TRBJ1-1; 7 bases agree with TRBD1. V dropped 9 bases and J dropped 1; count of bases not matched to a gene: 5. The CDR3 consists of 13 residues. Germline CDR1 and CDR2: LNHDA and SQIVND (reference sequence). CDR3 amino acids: CASRQGGNTEAFF. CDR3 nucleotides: TGTGCCAGCCGACAGGGAGGGAACACTGAAGCTTTCTTT. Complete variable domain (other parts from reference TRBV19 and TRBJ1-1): DGGITQSPKYLFRKEGQNVTLSCEQNLNHDAMYWYRQDPGQGLRLIYYSQIVNDFQKGDIAEGYSVSREKKESFPLTVTSAQKNPTAFYLCASRQGGNTEAFFGQGTRLTVV.

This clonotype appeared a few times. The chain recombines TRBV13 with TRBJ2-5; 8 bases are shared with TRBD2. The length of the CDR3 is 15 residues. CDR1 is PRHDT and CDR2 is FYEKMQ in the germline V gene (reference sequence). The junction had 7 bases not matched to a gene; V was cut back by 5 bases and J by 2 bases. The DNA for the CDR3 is TGTGCCAGCAGCCGACGGACTAGCTCACAAGAGACCCAGTACTTC. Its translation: CASSRRTSSQETQYF.

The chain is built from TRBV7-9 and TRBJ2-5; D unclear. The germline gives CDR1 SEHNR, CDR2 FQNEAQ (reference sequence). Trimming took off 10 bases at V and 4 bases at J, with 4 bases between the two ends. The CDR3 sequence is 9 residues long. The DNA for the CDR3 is TGTGCCACAATAGAGACCCAGTACTTC. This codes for CATIETQYF.

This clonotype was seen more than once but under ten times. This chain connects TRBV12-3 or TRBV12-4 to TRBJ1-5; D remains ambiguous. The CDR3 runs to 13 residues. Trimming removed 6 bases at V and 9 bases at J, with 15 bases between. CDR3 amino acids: CASSPAPVTPQHF. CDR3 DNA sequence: TGTGCCAGCAGCCCGGCCCCTGTAACGCCCCAGCATTTT.

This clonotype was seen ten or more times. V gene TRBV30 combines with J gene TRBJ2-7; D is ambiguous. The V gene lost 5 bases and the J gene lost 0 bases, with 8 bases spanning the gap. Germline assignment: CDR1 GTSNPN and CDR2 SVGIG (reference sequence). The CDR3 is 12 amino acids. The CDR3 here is CAWRAGSYEQYF. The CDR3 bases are TGTGCCTGGCGCGCAGGCTCCTACGAGCAGTACTTC.

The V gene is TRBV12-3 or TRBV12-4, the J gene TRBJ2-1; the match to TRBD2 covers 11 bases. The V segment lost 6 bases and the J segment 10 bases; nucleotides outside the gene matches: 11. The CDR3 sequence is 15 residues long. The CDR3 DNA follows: TGTGCCAGCAGAAACAGTAGCGGGGGGGCTTGGGAGCAGTTCTTC. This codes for CASRNSSGGAWEQFF.

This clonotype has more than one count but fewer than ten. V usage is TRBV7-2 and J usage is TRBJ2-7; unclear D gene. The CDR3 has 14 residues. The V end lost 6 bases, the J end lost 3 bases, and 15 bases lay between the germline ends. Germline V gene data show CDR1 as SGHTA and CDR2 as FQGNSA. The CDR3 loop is CASSNPGSDYEQYF. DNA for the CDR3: TGTGCCAGCAGTAACCCCGGGTCGGACTACGAGCAGTACTTC.

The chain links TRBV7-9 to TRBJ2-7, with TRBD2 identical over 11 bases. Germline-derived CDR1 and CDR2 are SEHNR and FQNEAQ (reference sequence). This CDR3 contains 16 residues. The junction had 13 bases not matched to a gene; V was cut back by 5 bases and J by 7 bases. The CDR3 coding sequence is TGTGCCAGCAGCCCGGGACTAGCGGTCGCTCGTTGGGAGCAGTACTTC. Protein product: CASSPGLAVARWEQYF.

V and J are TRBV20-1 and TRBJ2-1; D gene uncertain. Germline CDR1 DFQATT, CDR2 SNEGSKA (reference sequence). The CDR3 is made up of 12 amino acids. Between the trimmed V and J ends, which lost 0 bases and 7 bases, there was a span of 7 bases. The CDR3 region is CSARDFQNEQFF. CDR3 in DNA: TGCAGTGCTAGAGATTTCCAGAATGAGCAGTTCTTC.

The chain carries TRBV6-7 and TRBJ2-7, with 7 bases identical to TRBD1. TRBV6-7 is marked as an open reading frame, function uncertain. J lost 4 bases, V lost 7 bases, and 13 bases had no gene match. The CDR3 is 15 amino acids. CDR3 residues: CASTSTGTAVYEQYF. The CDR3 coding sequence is TGTGCCAGCACCTCCACCGGGACAGCGGTATACGAGCAGTACTTC.

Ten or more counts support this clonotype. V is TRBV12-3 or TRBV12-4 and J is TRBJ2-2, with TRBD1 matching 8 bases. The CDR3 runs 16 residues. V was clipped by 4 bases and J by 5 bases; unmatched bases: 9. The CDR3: CASSSPDRGDTGELFF. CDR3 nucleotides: TGTGCCAGCAGTTCCCCTGACAGGGGCGATACCGGGGAGCTGTTTTTT.

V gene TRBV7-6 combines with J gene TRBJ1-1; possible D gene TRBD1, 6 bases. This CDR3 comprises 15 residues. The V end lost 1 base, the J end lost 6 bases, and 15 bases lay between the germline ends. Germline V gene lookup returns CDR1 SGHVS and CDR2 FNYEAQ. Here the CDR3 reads CASSLVGGPTSEAFF. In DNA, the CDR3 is TGTGCCAGCAGCTTAGTTGGGGGCCCTACCTCTGAAGCTTTCTTT.

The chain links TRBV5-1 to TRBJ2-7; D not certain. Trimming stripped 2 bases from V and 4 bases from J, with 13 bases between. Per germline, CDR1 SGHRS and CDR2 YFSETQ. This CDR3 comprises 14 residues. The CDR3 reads CASSLDSPGYEQYF. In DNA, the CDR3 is TGCGCCAGCAGCTTAGACTCCCCCGGATACGAGCAGTACTTC.

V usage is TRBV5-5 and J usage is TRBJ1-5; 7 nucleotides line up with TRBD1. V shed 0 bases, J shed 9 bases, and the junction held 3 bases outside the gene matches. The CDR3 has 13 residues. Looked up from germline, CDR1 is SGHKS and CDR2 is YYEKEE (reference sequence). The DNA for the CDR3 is TGTGCCAGCAGCTTGGGGACAGGACCGCCCCAGCATTTT. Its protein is CASSLGTGPPQHF.

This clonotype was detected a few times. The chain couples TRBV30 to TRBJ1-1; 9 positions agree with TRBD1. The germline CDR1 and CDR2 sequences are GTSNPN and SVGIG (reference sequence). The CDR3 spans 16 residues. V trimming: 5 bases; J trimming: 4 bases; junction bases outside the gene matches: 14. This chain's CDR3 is CAWGPTGGAGVTEAFF. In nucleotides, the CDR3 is TGTGCCTGGGGTCCCACAGGGGGCGCGGGGGTCACTGAAGCTTTCTTT.